Each of the 11 T cell receptor beta chains below was sequenced from the same sample in a study of metastatic and nonmetastatic thyroid tumors. TCRdb ran MiXCR on the PCR reads. The table records around 20,000 clones, about 31% of them present only once. Nobody among the patients had been given any treatment before thyroid surgery. The sequencing sample was made of adjacent normal tissue. The receptors derive from a female donor with papillary thyroid cancer or a benign thyroid nodule (not recorded which). Some clones in this sample may be carry-over from other donors' samples.

The chain couples TRBV10-3 to TRBJ2-7, with D possibly matching TRBD1 (5 bases). Germline V lookup: CDR1 ENHRY, CDR2 SYGVKD. The CDR3 loop spans 14 amino acids. V shed 11 bases and J shed 5 bases, with 22 bases lying between them. The CDR3 DNA reads TGTGCCTCCAGTGGCGACACAGGCAGCAACGAGCAGTACTTC. Protein: CASSGDTGSNEQYF.

Turning to this clone: One junction end disagrees with the germline gene, perhaps due to a read error. The chain carries TRBV4-2 and TRBJ2-3; 7 nucleotides line up with TRBD2. The CDR3 runs 14 residues. CDR1 and CDR2 (germline): LGHNA, YNFKEQ. The CDR3, as DNA: TGTGCCAGCAGCCGGGGCGGGAGCACATATACGCAGTATTTT. This gives the protein CASSRGGSTYTQYF.

Comment on this clone: The junction differs from germline at one of its ends, possibly a read error. V gene TRBV12-3 or TRBV12-4 combines with J gene TRBJ2-1, with unresolved D. This CDR3 is 11 amino acids long. The CDR3 region is CASSRRQVQLF. CDR3 in DNA: TGTGCCAGCAGCCGAAGACAAGTGCAACTCTTC.

The chain carries TRBV19 and TRBJ2-2; TRBD2 aligns across 7 bases. The length of the CDR3 is 20 residues. Germline V gene sequence: CDR1 LNHDA, CDR2 SQIVND (reference sequence). V lost 10 bases, J lost 3 bases, and 26 bases stayed unmatched. The CDR3 spells CAIREGRPPGRGFDTGELFF. The CDR3 DNA reads as TGTGCCATTAGGGAGGGTAGGCCTCCGGGACGAGGGTTTGACACCGGGGAGCTGTTTTTT.

The chain carries TRBV25-1 and TRBJ1-6; TRBD1 is a possible D gene (5 bases). The CDR3 has 15 residues. From germline, CDR1 is MGHDK and CDR2 SYGVNS. V lost 5 bases to trimming and J lost 8 bases, with 16 bases between them. CDR3 in amino acids: CASSPRGGGDSPLHF. The DNA for the CDR3 is TGTGCCAGCAGTCCAAGGGGCGGAGGCGATTCACCCCTCCACTTT.

This clone was picked up one time. The missing conserved phenylalanine or tryptophan at the end of this CDR3 makes a read error likely. The genes are TRBV28 and TRBJ2-7; unclear D gene. Germline values: CDR1 MDHEN, CDR2 SYDVKM. The CDR3 loop spans 13 amino acids. The CDR3, as DNA: TGTGCCTGCAGTTTATTTCGCGCGTACGAGCAGTACTAC. Protein sequence: CACSLFRAYEQYY.

In its sample, this clone ranks as medium-sized. The V and J genes are TRBV5-1 and TRBJ1-6; 7 bases match TRBD1. J lost 2 bases, V lost 4 bases, and 3 bases had no gene match. The germline V gene encodes CDR1 SGHRS and CDR2 YFSETQ. The CDR3 runs to 15 residues. The CDR3 loop reads CASSRDRAYNSPLHF. The CDR3, as DNA: TGCGCCAGCAGCCGAGACAGGGCCTATAATTCACCCCTCCACTTT.

This clone turned up a few times. The gene calls are TRBV2 and TRBJ2-7; the D gene is possibly TRBD2 (5 bases). Trimming stripped 5 bases from V and 4 bases from J, with 15 bases between. Germline V CDR1 and CDR2: SNHLY, FYNNEI. CDR3 length: 14 amino acids. CDR3 nucleotides: TGTGCCAGCAGTCTAGCTGGGTCTACTTACGAGCAGTACTTC. Protein sequence: CASSLAGSTYEQYF.

The rearrangement joins TRBV27 to TRBJ2-3; no reliable D call. This CDR3 contains 14 residues. Germline V gene data show CDR1 as MNHEY and CDR2 as SMNVEV (reference sequence). V lost 4 bases and J lost 1, with 9 bases in between. CDR3 amino acids: CASSSGWGTDTQYF. In nucleotides, the CDR3 is TGTGCCAGCAGTTCAGGATGGGGCACAGATACGCAGTATTTT.

Within the sample, this clone is medium-sized. The chain employs TRBV11-2 and TRBJ2-3; unclear D gene. This CDR3 has 11 amino acids. V shed 1 base and J shed 7 bases, with 3 bases lying between them. The V gene's germline CDR1 is SGHAT and CDR2 FQNNGV. CDR3 sequence reads: CASSLAHTQYF. The CDR3 DNA follows: TGTGCCAGCAGCTTAGCCCATACGCAGTATTTT.

The chain couples TRBV28 to TRBJ2-7, with D perhaps TRBD2 (6 bases). CDR3 length: 15 residues. The V end lost 4 bases, the J end lost 3 bases, and 16 bases lay between the germline ends. Per germline, CDR1 MDHEN and CDR2 SYDVKM. The CDR3 spells CASSWTGVGIYEQYF. DNA for the CDR3: TGTGCCAGCAGTTGGACGGGGGTAGGGATCTACGAGCAGTACTTC.